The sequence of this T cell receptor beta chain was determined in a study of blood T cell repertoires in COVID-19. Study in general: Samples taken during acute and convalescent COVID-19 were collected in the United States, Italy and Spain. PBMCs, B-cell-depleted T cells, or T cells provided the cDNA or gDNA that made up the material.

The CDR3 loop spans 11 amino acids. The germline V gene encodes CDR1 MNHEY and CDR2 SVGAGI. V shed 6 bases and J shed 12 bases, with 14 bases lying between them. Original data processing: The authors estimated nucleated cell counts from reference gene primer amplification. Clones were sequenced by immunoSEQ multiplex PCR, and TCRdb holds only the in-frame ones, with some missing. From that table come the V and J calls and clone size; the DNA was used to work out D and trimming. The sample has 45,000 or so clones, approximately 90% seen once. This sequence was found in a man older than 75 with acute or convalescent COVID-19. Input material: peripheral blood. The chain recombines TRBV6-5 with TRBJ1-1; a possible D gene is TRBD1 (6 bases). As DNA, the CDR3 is TGTGCCAGCAGCTCCGGGACACGGACTTTCTTT. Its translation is CASSSGTRTFF.